The 21 T cell receptor beta chains in this list originate from one sample, sequenced in a study of T cell clonotyping in hematopoietic cell transplantation. The protocol was immunoSEQ multiplex PCR, while the TCRdb copy is restricted to in-frame clones and leaves out a portion. This sample has approximately 4,200 clones, with roughly 72% found just once. This material consisted of peripheral blood mononuclear cells, taken 100 days after allogeneic stem cell transplant. The receptor source for this set is a male patient in his fifties who had an allogeneic stem cell transplant from an unrelated donor, so the T cells may come from the graft donor. Some clones in this sample may be carry-over from other donors' samples.

This clone was recorded a few times. The rearrangement joins TRBV7-2 to TRBJ1-2; D is uncertain. Germline CDR1 SGHTA, CDR2 FQGNSA. Between the trimmed V and J ends, which lost 3 bases and 5 bases, there was a span of 13 bases. The length of the CDR3 is 14 residues. Here the CDR3 DNA reads TGTGCCAGCAGCTTCCTAGGCAGGTCATATGGCTACACCTTC. Amino acid sequence: CASSFLGRSYGYTF.

The gene calls are TRBV29-1 and TRBJ1-1; D gene ambiguous. The germline V and J ends were trimmed by 6 bases and 6 bases, with 8 bases remaining between them. This CDR3 is 10 amino acids long. Germline lookup yields CDR1 SQVTM and CDR2 ANQGSEA. The CDR3 sequence is CSVTYPEAFF. The CDR3 region has the DNA TGCAGCGTAACTTACCCTGAAGCTTTCTTT.

The rearrangement links TRBV28 to TRBJ1-4; no reliable D call. The germline V gene has CDR1 MDHEN and CDR2 SYDVKM. Trimming stripped 10 bases from V and 0 bases from J, with 6 bases between. The CDR3 covers 12 residues. CDR3 amino acids: CATRTTNEKLFF. In DNA form, the CDR3 reads TGTGCCACCCGGACAACTAATGAAAAACTGTTTTTT.

The CDR3 bases are TGTGCCAGCAGTTTATGGGTGGGGTTGGATCAGCCCCAGCATTTT. Its translation is CASSLWVGLDQPQHF. This chain uses TRBV28 with TRBJ1-5; no reliable D call. V shed 0 bases and J shed 5 bases, with 11 bases lying between them. From germline, CDR1 is MDHEN and CDR2 SYDVKM. This CDR3 is built from 15 residues. The whole variable domain, filled in from reference TRBV28 and TRBJ1-5, reads DVKVTQSSRYLVKRTGEKVFLECVQDMDHENMFWYRQDPGLGLRLIYFSYDVKMKEKGDIPEGYSVSREKKERFSLILESASTNQTSMYLCASSLWVGLDQPQHFGDGTRLSIL.

The gene calls are TRBV2 and TRBJ1-4, with D perhaps TRBD1 (6 bases). Trimming took 6 bases from V and 8 from J, leaving 16 bases between them. CDR3 length: 14 amino acids. Germline CDR1 is SNHLY and CDR2 is FYNNEI. Here the CDR3 DNA reads TGTGCCAGCAGATACTACAGGGTGGGCGAAAAACTGTTTTTT. Amino acids: CASRYYRVGEKLFF.

The chain couples TRBV11-2 to TRBJ2-2; the D is unclear. This CDR3 contains 13 residues. The V end lost 11 bases, the J end lost 1 base, and 11 bases lay between the germline ends. CDR1 and CDR2 from the germline V gene are SGHAT and FQNNGV. The CDR3, as DNA: TGTGCCCTCCGGCGAGGGAACACCGGGGAGCTGTTTTTT. Translated: CALRRGNTGELFF.

This clone has only a few counts. The chain joins TRBV11-3 to TRBJ1-1; the D gene is possibly TRBD1 (5 bases). Germline loops: CDR1 SGHNT, CDR2 YENEEA. With 1 base removed from V and 4 bases from J, the gap between germline ends came to 7 bases. This CDR3 has 13 residues. Written as DNA, the CDR3 is TGTGCCAGCAGCTTAGGGGGGTTCACTGAAGCTTTCTTT. It yields the protein CASSLGGFTEAFF.

This clone was detected only a few times. The gene calls are TRBV13 and TRBJ2-3; TRBD1 or TRBD2 may be the D gene (6 bases each). Trimming removed 5 bases from V and 6 bases from J, with 15 bases in between. The CDR3 is made up of 14 amino acids. The germline V gene encodes CDR1 PRHDT and CDR2 FYEKMQ (reference sequence). The DNA for the CDR3 is TGTGCCAGCAGCGGCTGGGGGGCGGACGATACGCAGTATTTT. Translating gives CASSGWGADDTQYF.

The genes are TRBV29-1 and TRBJ1-2; D is ambiguous. CDR1 and CDR2 from the germline V gene are SQVTM and ANQGSEA. V shed 4 bases and J shed 4 bases, with 7 bases lying between them. CDR3 length equals 11 residues. CDR3 amino acids: CSVGLRYGYTF. The CDR3 DNA is TGCAGCGTTGGACTGCGCTATGGCTACACCTTC.

The chain links TRBV4-2 to TRBJ2-7, with a weak D call TRBD2 (6 bases). The CDR3 loop spans 15 amino acids. CDR1 and CDR2 (germline): LGHNA, YNFKEQ. Trimming pared 4 bases from V and 2 bases from J, leaving 15 bases between. CDR3 sequence (DNA): TGTGCCAGCAGCCCTGCTGCGGGGCCCACCTACGAGCAGTACTTC. It codes for CASSPAAGPTYEQYF.

The genes are TRBV27 and TRBJ2-3; maybe TRBD1 (6 bases). Germline V gene lookup returns CDR1 MNHEY and CDR2 SMNVEV (reference sequence). The CDR3 length is 13 residues. Trimming left V 3 bases short and J 10 bases short, with 14 bases between. Written as DNA, the CDR3 is TGTGCCAGCAGTTTTTCATGGGGGCGCGCGCAGTATTTT. The encoded protein is CASSFSWGRAQYF.

The CDR3 reads CASSLFDRGQPQHF. The CDR3 DNA follows: TGTGCCAGCAGCTTGTTCGATAGGGGGCAGCCCCAGCATTTT. The V call is TRBV5-6, the J call TRBJ1-5; the D gene is possibly TRBD1 (6 bases). This CDR3 spans 14 amino acids. V lost 1 base and J lost 7, with 12 bases in between. CDR1 and CDR2 (germline): SGHDT, YYEEEE.

The genes are TRBV19 and TRBJ1-1, with D unresolved. The CDR3 runs 14 residues. V was clipped by 5 bases and J by 0 bases, with 10 bases between them. Looked up from germline, CDR1 is LNHDA and CDR2 is SQIVND (reference sequence). The CDR3, as DNA: TGTGCCAGTAGTCTTCAGTTACTGAACACTGAAGCTTTCTTT. This translates into CASSLQLLNTEAFF.

This clone was seen a handful of times. The chain links TRBV6-1 to TRBJ2-5; D uncertain. This CDR3 has 16 amino acids. CDR1 is MNHNS, CDR2 SASEGT, per germline. Trimming removed 3 bases from V and 5 bases from J, with 19 bases in between. CDR3 sequence: CASSDPQHSLSETQYF. DNA for the CDR3: TGTGCCAGCAGTGACCCTCAGCACTCGCTGTCCGAGACCCAGTACTTC.

The gene calls are TRBV2 and TRBJ2-7; no clear D gene. The CDR3 covers 12 residues. From germline, CDR1 is SNHLY and CDR2 FYNNEI. The V end lost 4 bases, the J end lost 3 bases, and 7 bases lay between the germline ends. The CDR3 protein is CASSVNGYEQYF. CDR3 coding DNA: TGTGCCAGCAGTGTAAATGGCTACGAGCAGTACTTC.

The CDR3: CSTVTVPGQPQHF. The DNA of the CDR3 is TGCAGCACCGTGACGGTCCCCGGGCAGCCCCAGCATTTT. The gene calls are TRBV29-1 and TRBJ1-5, with unresolved D. V was cut by 8 bases and J by 7 bases, with 18 bases left in between. Germline V CDR1 and CDR2: SQVTM, ANQGSEA. The CDR3 spans 13 residues.

The V and J genes are TRBV18 and TRBJ2-2; 12 bases are shared with TRBD2. V shed 3 bases, J shed 7 bases, and the junction held 6 bases outside the gene matches. Germline assignment: CDR1 KGHSH and CDR2 LQKENI. This CDR3 has 16 amino acids. CDR3: CASSPSTSGSFGELFF. The CDR3 DNA reads as TGTGCCAGCTCACCGTCGACTAGCGGGAGTTTCGGGGAGCTGTTTTTT.

V usage is TRBV28 and J usage is TRBJ2-1; 7 bases map to TRBD2. J was trimmed by 3 bases and V by 3 bases; bases with no gene match: 8. Looked up from germline, CDR1 is MDHEN and CDR2 is SYDVKM. The CDR3 has 16 residues. The DNA for the CDR3 is TGTGCCAGCAGTTTCAGTGCGGGAGCCTTCTACAATGAGCAGTTCTTC. Translated, it gives CASSFSAGAFYNEQFF.

The CDR3 sequence: CASSGGRTNTEAFF. The CDR3 DNA reads as TGTGCCAGTAGTGGGGGACGGACGAACACTGAAGCTTTCTTT. The chain combines TRBV19 with TRBJ1-1; D possibly corresponds to TRBD1 (5 bases). The V end was cut by 5 bases, the J end by 1 base, with 11 bases between. The germline CDR1 and CDR2 sequences are LNHDA and SQIVND (reference sequence). The CDR3 has 14 amino acids.

This chain connects TRBV30 to TRBJ2-5; D remains unclear. The CDR3 contains 15 residues. Germline V gives CDR1 GTSNPN, CDR2 SVGIG (reference sequence). The V end lost 0 bases, the J end lost 4 bases, and 15 bases lay between the germline ends. The CDR3 coding sequence is TGTGCCTGGAGTGTACTTGGGGTAAAAAGAGAGACCCAGTACTTC. It translates to CAWSVLGVKRETQYF.

This CDR3 is CASSWTLYGYTF. CDR3 DNA sequence: TGTGCCAGTAGTTGGACTCTATATGGCTACACCTTC. The V and J genes are TRBV19 and TRBJ1-2; D is unclear. Germline V CDR1 and CDR2: LNHDA, SQIVND (reference sequence). The CDR3 length is 12 residues. The V end lost 5 bases, the J end lost 5 bases, and 9 bases lay between the germline ends.